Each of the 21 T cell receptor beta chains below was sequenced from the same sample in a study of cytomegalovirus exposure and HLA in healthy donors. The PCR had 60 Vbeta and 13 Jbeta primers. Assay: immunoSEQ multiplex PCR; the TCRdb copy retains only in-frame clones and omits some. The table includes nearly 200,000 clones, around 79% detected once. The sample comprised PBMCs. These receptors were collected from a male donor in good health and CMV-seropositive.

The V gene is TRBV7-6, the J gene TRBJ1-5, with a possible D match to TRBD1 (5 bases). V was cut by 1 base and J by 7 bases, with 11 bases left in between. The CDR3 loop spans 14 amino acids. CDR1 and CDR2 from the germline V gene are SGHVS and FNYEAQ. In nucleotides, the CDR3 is TGTGCCAGCAGCTTAGGGGGGGAGGGACAGCCCCAGCATTTT. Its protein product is CASSLGGEGQPQHF.

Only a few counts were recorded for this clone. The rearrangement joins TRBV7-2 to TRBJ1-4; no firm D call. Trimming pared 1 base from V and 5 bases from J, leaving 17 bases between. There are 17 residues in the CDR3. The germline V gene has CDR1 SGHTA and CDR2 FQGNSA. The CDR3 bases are TGTGCCAGCAGCTTAGAGGGAAGGCCGGGAGTAAATGAAAAACTGTTTTTT. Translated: CASSLEGRPGVNEKLFF.

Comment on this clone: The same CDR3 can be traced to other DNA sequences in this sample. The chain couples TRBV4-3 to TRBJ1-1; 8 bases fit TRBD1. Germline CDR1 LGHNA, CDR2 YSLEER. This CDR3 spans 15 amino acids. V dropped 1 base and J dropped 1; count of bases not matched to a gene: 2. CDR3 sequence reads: CASSQAGQGNTEAFF. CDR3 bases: TGCGCCAGCAGCCAAGCCGGACAGGGGAACACTGAAGCTTTCTTT.

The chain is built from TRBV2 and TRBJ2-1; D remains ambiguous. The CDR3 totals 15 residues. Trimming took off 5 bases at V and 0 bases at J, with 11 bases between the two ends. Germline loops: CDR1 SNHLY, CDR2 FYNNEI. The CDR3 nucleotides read TGTGCCAGCAGTCCGCGACATGCCTCCTACAATGAGCAGTTCTTC. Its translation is CASSPRHASYNEQFF.

The CDR3 reads CASSQGNYGYTF. The CDR3, as DNA: TGTGCCAGCAGTCAGGGGAACTATGGCTACACCTTC. The chain employs TRBV27 and TRBJ1-2; possibly TRBD1 for D (6 bases). Germline V gene data show CDR1 as MNHEY and CDR2 as SMNVEV (reference sequence). The CDR3 contains 12 residues. The V end was cut by 5 bases, the J end by 2 bases, with 6 bases between.

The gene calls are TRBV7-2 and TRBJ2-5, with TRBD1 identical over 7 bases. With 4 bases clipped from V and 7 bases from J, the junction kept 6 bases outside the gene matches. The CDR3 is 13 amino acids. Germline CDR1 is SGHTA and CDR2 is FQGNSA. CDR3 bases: TGTGCCAGCAGCTCAACAGGGGCTGGGACCCAGTACTTC. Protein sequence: CASSSTGAGTQYF.

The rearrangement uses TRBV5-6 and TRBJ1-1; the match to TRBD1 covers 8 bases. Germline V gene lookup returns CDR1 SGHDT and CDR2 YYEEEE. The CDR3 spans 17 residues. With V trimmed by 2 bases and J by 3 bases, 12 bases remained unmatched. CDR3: CASSLWEPTGEDTEAFF. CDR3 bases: TGTGCCAGCAGCTTATGGGAGCCGACAGGGGAAGACACTGAAGCTTTCTTT.

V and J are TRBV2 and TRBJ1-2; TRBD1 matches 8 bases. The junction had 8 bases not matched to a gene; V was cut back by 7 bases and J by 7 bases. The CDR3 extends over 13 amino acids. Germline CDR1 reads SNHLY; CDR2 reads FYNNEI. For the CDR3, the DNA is TGTGCCAGCACCCAACAGGGGGACCTTGGCTACACCTTC. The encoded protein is CASTQQGDLGYTF.

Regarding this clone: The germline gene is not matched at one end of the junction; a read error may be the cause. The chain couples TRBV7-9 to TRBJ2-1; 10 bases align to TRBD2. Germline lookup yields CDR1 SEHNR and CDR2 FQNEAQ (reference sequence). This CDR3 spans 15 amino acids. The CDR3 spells CSSSLSGGAVNEQFF. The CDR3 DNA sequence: TGTTCCAGCAGCTTAAGCGGGGGGGCGGTCAATGAGCAGTTCTTC.

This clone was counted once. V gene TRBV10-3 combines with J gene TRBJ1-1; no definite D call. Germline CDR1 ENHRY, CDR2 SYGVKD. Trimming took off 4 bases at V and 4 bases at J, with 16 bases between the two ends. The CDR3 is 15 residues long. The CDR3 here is CAISGARSSGTEAFF. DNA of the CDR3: TGTGCCATCAGTGGGGCCAGATCAAGCGGCACTGAAGCTTTCTTT.

CDR3 coding DNA: TGTGCCAGCAGCTATGAGACAGGGCAAGAGACCCAGTACTTC. Protein: CASSYETGQETQYF. This chain joins TRBV7-9 and TRBJ2-5; 7 bases line up with TRBD1. CDR3 length: 14 residues. The V gene's germline CDR1 is SEHNR and CDR2 FQNEAQ (reference sequence). The trim removed 4 bases at V and 2 bases at J, leaving 4 bases unmatched.

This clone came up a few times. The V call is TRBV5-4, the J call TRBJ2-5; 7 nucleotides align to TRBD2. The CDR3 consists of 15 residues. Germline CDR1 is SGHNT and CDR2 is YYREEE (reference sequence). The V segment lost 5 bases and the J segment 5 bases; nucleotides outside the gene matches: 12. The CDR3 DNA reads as TGTGCCAGCAGTATTACCGGGACTAAGGGTGAGACCCAGTACTTC. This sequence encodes CASSITGTKGETQYF.

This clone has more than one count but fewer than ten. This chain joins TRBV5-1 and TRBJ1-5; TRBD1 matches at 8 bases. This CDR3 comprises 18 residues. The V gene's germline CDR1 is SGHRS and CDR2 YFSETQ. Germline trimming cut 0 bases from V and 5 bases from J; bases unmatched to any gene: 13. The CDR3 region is CASSLDGRTGSVDQPQHF. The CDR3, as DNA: TGCGCCAGCAGCTTGGACGGCCGGACAGGGTCGGTGGATCAGCCCCAGCATTTT.

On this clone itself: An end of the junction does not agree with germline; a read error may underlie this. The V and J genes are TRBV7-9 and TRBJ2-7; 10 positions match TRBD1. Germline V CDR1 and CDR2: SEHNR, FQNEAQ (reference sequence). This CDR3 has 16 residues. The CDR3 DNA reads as TGTTCCAGCAGCCTGACTGACAGGGGGCCTTCCTACGAGCAGTACTTC. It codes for CSSSLTDRGPSYEQYF. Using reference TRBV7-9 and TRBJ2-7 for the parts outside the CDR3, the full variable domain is DTGVSQNPRHKITKRGQNVTFRCDPISEHNRLYWYRQTLGQGPEFLTYFQNEAQLEKSRLLSDRFSAERPKGSFSTLEIQRTEQGDSAMYLCSSSLTDRGPSYEQYFGPGTRLTVT.

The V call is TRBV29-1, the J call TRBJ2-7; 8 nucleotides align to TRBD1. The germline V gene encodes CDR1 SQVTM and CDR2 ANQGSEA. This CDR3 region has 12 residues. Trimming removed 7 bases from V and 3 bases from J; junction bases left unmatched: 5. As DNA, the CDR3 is TGCAGCGCCTCGACAGGGGTCTACGAGCAGTACTTC. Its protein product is CSASTGVYEQYF.

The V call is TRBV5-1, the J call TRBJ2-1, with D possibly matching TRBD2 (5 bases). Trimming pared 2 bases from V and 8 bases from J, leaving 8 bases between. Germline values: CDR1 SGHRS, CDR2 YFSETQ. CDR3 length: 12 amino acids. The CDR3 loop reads CASSLQRDEQFF. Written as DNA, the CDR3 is TGCGCCAGCAGCTTACAGAGGGATGAGCAGTTCTTC.

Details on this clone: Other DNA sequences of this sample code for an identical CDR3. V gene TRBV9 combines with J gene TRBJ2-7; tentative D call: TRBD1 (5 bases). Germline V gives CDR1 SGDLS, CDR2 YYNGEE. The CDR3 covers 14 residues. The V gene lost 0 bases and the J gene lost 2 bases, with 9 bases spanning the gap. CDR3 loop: CASSVGGGPYEQYF. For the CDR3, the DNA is TGTGCCAGCAGCGTAGGGGGCGGACCCTACGAGCAGTACTTC.

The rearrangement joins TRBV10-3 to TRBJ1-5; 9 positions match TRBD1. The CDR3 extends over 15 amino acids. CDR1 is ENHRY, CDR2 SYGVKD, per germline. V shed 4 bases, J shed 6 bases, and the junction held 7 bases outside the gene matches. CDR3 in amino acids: CAISVGDRAVQPQHF. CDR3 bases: TGTGCCATCAGTGTTGGGGACAGGGCGGTTCAGCCCCAGCATTTT.

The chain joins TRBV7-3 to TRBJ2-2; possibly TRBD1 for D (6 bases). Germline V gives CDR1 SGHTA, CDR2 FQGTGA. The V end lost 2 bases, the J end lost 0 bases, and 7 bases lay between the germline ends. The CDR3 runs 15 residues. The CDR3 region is CASSLQGTNTGELFF. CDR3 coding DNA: TGTGCCAGCAGCTTACAGGGGACGAACACCGGGGAGCTGTTTTTT.

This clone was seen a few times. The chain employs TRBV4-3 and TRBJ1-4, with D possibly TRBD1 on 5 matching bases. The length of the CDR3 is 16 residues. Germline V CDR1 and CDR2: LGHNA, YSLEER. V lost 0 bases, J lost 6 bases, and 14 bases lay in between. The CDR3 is CASSQDLQGMDEKLFF. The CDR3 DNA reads TGCGCCAGCAGCCAAGATCTTCAGGGTATGGATGAAAAACTGTTTTTT.

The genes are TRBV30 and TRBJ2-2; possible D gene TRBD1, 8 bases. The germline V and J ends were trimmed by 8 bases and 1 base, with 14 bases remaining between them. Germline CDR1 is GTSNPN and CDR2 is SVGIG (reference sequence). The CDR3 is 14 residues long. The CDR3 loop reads CAGLGQGNTGELFF. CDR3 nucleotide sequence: TGTGCCGGACTAGGACAGGGGAACACCGGGGAGCTGTTTTTT.